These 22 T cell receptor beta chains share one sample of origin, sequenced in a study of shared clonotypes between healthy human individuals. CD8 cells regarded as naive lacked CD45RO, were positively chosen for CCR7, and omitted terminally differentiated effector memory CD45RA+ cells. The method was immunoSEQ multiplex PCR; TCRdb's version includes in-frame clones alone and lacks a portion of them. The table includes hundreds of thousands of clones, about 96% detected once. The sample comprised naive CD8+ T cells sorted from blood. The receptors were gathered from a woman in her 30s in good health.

CDR3 sequence (DNA): TGTGCCAGCAGTCCTCACAGGACAGACACAGATACGCAGTATTTT. This codes for CASSPHRTDTDTQYF. This chain connects TRBV5-8 to TRBJ2-3; perhaps TRBD1 as D (6 bases). The CDR3 runs to 15 residues. Trimming pared 5 bases from V and 2 bases from J, leaving 15 bases between. CDR1 is SGHTS, CDR2 YDEGEE, per germline.

Here the CDR3 reads CSAEDSYGYTF. CDR3 nucleotides: TGCAGCGCGGAGGACAGCTATGGCTACACCTTC. J is TRBJ1-2 and V is TRBV29-1; the D gene is possibly TRBD1 (6 bases). V lost 7 bases, J lost 4 bases, and 10 bases lay in between. The CDR3 consists of 11 residues. Germline CDR1 is SQVTM and CDR2 is ANQGSEA.

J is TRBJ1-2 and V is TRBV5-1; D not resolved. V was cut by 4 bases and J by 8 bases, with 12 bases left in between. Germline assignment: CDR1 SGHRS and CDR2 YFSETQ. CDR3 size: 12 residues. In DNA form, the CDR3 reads TGCGCCAGCAGCCCCGGGAGGCACGGCTACACCTTC. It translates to CASSPGRHGYTF.

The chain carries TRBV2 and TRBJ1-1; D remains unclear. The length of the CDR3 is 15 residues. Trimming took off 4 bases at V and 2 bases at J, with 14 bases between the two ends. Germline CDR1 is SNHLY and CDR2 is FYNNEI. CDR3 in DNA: TGTGCCAGCAGTGTTCCGTGGACGGCTAACACTGAAGCTTTCTTT. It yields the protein CASSVPWTANTEAFF.

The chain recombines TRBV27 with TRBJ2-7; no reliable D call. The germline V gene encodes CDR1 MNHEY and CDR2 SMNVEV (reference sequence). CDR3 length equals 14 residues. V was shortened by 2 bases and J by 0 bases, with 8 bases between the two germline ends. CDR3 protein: CASSLLGNSYEQYF. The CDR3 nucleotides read TGTGCCAGCAGTTTACTGGGAAACTCCTACGAGCAGTACTTC.

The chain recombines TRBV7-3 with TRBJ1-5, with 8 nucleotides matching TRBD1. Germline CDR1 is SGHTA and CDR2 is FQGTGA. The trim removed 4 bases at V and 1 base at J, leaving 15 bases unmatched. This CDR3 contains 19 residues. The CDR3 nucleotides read TGTGCCAGCAGCTCTGATCCCGGGACAGGAAATGTCAGCAATCAGCCCCAGCATTTT. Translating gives CASSSDPGTGNVSNQPQHF.

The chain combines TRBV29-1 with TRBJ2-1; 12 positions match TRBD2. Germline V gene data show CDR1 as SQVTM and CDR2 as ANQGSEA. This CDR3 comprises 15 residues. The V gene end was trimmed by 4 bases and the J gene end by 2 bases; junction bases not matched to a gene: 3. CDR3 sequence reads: CSVVLAGGPYNEQFF. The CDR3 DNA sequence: TGCAGCGTTGTCCTAGCGGGAGGGCCCTACAATGAGCAGTTCTTC.

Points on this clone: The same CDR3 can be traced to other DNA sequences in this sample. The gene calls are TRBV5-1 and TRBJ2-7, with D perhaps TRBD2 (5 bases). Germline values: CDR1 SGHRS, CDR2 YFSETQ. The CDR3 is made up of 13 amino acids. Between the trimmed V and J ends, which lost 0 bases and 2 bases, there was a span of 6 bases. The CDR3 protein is CASSLAGTYEQYF. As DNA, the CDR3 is TGCGCCAGCAGCTTGGCGGGGACCTACGAGCAGTACTTC.

The CDR3 region is CASSWGDITSYEQYF. The CDR3 DNA follows: TGTGCCAGCAGTTGGGGGGATATTACCTCCTACGAGCAGTACTTC. The chain carries TRBV7-8 and TRBJ2-7; tentative D call: TRBD2 (6 bases). CDR1 is SGHVS, CDR2 FQNEAQ, per germline. The CDR3 length is 15 residues. V lost 6 bases and J lost 0, with 15 bases in between.

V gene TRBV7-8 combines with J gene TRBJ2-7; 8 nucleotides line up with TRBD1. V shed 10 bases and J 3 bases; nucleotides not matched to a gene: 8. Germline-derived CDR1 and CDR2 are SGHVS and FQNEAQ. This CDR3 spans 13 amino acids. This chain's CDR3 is CATRDRGIYEQYF. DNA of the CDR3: TGTGCCACCAGAGACAGGGGAATCTACGAGCAGTACTTC.

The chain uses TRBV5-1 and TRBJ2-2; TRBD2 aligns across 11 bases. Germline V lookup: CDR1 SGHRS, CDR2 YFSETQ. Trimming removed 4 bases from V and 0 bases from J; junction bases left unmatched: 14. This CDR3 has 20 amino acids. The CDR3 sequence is CASSGLQTSGKPSNTGELFF. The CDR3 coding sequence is TGCGCCAGCAGCGGGTTGCAGACTAGCGGGAAGCCTTCGAACACCGGGGAGCTGTTTTTT.

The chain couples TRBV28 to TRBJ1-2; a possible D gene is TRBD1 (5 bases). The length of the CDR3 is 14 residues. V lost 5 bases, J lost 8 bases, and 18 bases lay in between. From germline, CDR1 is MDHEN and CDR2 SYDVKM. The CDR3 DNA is TGTGCCAGCAGTGAGGCCGGGACCTTCGGGGGCTACACCTTC. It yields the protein CASSEAGTFGGYTF.

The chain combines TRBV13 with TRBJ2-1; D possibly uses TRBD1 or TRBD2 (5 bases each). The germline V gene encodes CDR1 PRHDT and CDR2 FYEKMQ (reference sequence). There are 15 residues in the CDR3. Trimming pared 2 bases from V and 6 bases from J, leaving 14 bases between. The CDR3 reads CASSLIEGRGNEQFF. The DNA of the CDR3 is TGTGCCAGCAGCTTAATAGAGGGACGTGGCAATGAGCAGTTCTTC.

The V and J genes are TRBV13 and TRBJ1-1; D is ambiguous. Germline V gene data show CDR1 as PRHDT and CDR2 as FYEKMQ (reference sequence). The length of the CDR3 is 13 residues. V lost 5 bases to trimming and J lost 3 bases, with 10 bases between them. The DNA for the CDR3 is TGTGCCAGCAGCGGACCTGTGTACACTGAAGCTTTCTTT. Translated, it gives CASSGPVYTEAFF.

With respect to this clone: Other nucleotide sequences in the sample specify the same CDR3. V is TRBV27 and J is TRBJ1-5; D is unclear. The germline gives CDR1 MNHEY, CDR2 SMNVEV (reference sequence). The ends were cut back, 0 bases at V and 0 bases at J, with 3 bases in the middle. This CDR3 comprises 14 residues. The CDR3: CASSLSYSNQPQHF. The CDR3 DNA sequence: TGTGCCAGCAGTTTATCATATAGCAATCAGCCCCAGCATTTT.

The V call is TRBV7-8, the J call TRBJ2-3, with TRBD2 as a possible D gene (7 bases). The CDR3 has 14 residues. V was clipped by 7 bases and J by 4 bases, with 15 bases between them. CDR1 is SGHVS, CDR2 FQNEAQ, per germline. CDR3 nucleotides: TGTGCCAGCAACACTCCGGGGGGCCCAGATACGCAGTATTTT. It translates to CASNTPGGPDTQYF. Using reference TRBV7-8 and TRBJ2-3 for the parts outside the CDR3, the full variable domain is GAGVSQSPRYKVAKRGQDVALRCDPISGHVSLFWYQQALGQGPEFLTYFQNEAQLDKSGLPSDRFFAERPEGSVSTLKIQRTQQEDSAVYLCASNTPGGPDTQYFGPGTRLTVL.

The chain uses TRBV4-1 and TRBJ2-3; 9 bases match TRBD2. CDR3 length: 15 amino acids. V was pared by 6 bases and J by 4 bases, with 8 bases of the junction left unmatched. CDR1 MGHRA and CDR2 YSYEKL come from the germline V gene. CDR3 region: CASRPLAGSPDTQYF. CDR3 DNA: TGCGCCAGCAGACCTCTAGCGGGATCACCAGATACGCAGTATTTT.

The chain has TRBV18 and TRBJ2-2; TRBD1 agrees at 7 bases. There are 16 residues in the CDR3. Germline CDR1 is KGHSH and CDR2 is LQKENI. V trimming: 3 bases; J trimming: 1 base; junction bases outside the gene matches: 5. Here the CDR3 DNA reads TGTGCCAGCTCACCGCCCAGGACAGGGAACACCGGGGAGCTGTTTTTT. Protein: CASSPPRTGNTGELFF.

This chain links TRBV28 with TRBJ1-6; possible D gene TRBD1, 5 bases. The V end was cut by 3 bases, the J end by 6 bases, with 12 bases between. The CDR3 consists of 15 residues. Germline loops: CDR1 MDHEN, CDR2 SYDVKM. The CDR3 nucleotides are TGTGCCAGCAGTTTGGCCGGACAAACTAATTCACCCCTCCACTTT. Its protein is CASSLAGQTNSPLHF.

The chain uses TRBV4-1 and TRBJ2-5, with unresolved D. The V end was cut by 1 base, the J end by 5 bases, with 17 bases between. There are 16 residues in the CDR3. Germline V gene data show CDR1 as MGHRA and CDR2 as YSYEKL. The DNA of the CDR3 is TGCGCCAGCAGCCAAGTTCTTCCCATCTCGAGGGAGACCCAGTACTTC. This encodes CASSQVLPISRETQYF.

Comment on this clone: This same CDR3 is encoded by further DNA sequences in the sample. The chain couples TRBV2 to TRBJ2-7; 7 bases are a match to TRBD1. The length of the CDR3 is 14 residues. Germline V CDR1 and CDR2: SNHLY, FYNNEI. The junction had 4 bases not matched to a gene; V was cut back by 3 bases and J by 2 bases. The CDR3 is CASSEGTATYEQYF. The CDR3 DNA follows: TGTGCCAGCAGTGAGGGGACAGCCACCTACGAGCAGTACTTC.

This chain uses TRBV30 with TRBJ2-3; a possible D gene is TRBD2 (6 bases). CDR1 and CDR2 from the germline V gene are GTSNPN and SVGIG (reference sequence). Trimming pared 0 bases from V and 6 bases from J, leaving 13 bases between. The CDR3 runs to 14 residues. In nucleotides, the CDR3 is TGTGCCTGGAGTGTAGGGCTCCTAGCGGATACGCAGTATTTT. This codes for CAWSVGLLADTQYF.